This T cell receptor beta chain appears in the sequencing data of a study of T cell clones after liver transplantation. Measured with immunoSEQ multiplex PCR; TCRdb has only the in-frame clones, and not every one. The table lists over 100,000 clones, 82% of them singletons. CDR1 and CDR2 (germline): SEHNR, FQNEAQ (reference sequence). The CDR3 runs to 14 residues. Unmatched junction bases numbered 7, after V lost 5 bases and J lost 7 bases. The chain carries TRBV7-9 and TRBJ2-7; 11 nucleotides align to TRBD1. This specimen consisted of CD4+ T cells from blood, obtained before liver transplant. The TCR was taken from a human donor who received a liver transplant. DNA for the CDR3: TGTGCCAGCAGCCCTGGACAGGGGGCTGGTGAGCAGTACTTC. Translated, it gives CASSPGQGAGEQYF.